The clone carrying this T cell receptor (beta chain) was seen once. The entry originates in a study of cytomegalovirus exposure and HLA in healthy donors. Study-level information: Earlier work reported about 110 million unique TCR beta sequences from about 180 million T cells.

Trimming cost V 4 bases and J 1 base; bases outside gene matches: 9. CDR3 length equals 17 residues. Per germline, CDR1 MGHRA and CDR2 YSYEKL. The PCR used 60 Vbeta and 13 Jbeta primers. Repertoires were generated with immunoSEQ multiplex PCR, while TCRdb's copy carries only in-frame clones and drops some. Of a few hundred thousand clones in the sample, about four fifths were seen once. The source material was PBMCs. The chain recombines TRBV4-1 with TRBJ2-5; 10 nucleotides agree with TRBD2. The source of this sequence is a man aged 25 to 40 in good health and CMV-seronegative. CDR3 coding DNA: TGCGCCAGCAGCCGTCTATATAGCGGGGGGACCCAAGAGACCCAGTACTTC. Its translation: CASSRLYSGGTQETQYF.